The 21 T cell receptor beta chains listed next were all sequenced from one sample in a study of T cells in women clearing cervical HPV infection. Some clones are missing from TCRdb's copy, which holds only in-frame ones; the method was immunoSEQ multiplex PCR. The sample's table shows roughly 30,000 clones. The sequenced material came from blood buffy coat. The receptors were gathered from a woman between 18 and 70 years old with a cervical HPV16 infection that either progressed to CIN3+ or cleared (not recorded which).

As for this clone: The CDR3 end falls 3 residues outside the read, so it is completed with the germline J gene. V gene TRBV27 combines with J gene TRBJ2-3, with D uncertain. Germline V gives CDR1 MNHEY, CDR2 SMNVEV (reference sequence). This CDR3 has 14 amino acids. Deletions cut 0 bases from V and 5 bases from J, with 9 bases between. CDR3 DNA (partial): TGTGCCAGCAGTTTATCCACAGTTGGAGATACG. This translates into CASSLSTVGDT. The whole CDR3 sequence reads CASSLSTVGDTQYF.

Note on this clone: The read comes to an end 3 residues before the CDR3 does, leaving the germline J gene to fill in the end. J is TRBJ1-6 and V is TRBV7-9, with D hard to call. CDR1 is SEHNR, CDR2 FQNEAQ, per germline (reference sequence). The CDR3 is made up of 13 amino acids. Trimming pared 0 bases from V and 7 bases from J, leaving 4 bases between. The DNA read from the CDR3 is TGTGCCAGCAGCTTAGCCGGGAATTCACCC. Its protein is CASSLAGNSP. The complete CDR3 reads CASSLAGNSPLHF.

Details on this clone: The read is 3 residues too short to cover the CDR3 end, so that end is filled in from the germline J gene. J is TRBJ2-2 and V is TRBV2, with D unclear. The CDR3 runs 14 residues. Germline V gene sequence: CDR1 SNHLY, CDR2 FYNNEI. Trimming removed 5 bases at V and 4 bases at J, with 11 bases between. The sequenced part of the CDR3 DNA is TGTGCCAGCAGTAGGGCAGTATCCACCGGGGAG. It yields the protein CASSRAVSTGE. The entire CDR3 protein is CASSRAVSTGELFF.

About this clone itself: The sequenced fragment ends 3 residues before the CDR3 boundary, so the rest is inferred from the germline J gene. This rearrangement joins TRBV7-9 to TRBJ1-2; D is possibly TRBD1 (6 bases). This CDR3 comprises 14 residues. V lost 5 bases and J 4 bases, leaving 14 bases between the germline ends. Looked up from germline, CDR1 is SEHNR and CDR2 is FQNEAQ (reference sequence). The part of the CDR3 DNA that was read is TGTGCCAGCAGCCCGACAGGAATTATCTATGGC. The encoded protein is CASSPTGIIYG. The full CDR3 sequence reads CASSPTGIIYGYTF.

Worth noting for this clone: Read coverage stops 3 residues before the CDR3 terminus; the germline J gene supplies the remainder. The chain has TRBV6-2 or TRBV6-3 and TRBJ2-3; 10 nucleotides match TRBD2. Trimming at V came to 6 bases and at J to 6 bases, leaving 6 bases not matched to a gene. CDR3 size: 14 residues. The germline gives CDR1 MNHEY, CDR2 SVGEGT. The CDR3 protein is CASRGTSDADTQYF. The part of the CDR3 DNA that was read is TGTGCCAGCAGAGGGACTAGCGATGCGGATACG.

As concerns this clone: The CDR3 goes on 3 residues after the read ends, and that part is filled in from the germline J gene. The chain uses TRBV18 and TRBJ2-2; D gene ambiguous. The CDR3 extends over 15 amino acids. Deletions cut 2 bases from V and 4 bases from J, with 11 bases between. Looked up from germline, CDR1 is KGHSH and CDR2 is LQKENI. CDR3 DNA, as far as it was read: TGTGCCAGCTCACCAAGGCTAGATTTCACCGGGGAG. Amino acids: CASSPRLDFTGE. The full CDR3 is CASSPRLDFTGELFF.

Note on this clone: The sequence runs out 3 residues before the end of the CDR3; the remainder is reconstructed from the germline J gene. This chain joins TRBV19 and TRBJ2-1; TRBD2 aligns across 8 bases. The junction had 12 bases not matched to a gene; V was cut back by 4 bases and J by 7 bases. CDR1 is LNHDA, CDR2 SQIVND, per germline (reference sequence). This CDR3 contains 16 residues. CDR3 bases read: TGTGCCAGTAGTACGGAGTTCGGGACTAGGGGTAATGAG. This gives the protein CASSTEFGTRGNE. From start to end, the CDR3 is CASSTEFGTRGNEQFF.

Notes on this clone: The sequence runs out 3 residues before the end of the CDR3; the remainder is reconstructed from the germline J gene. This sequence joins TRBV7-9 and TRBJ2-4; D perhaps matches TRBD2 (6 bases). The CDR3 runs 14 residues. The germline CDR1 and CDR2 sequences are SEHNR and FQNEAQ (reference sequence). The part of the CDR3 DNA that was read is TGTGCCAGCAGCTGGGCCCGGAGGGGCGATGGT. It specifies CASSWARRGDG. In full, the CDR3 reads CASSWARRGDGQYF.

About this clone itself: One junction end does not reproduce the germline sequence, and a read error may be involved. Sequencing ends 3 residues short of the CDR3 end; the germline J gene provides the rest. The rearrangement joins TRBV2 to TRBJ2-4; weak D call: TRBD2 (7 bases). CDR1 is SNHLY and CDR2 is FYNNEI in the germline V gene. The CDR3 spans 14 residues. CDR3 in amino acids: CVSRKRGGGDIQYF. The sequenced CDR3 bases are TGTGTCAGCAGGAAGAGAGGGGGGGGTGACATT.

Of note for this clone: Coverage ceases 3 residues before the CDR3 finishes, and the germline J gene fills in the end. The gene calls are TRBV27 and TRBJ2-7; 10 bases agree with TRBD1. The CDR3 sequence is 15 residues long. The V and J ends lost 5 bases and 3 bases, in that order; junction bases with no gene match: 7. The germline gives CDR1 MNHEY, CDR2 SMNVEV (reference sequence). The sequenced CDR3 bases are TGTGCCAGCAGTCTAACTGGGACAGGGGTCTACGAG. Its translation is CASSLTGTGVYE. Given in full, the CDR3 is CASSLTGTGVYEQYF.

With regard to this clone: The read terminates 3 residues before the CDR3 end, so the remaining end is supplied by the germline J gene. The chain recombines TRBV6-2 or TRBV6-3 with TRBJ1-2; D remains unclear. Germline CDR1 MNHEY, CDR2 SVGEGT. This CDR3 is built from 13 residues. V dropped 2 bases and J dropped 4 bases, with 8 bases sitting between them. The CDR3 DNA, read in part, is TGTGCCAGCAGTTACATTCAATTCTATGGC. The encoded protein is CASSYIQFYG. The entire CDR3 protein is CASSYIQFYGYTF.

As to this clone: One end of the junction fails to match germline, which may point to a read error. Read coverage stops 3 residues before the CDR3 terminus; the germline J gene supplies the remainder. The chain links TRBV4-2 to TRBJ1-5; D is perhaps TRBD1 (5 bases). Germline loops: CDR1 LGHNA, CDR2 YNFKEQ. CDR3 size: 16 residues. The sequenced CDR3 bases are TGCGCCAGCAGCCCCTATCGCCAGGGTGGAAATCAGCCC. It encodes CASSPYRQGGNQP. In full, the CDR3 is CASSPYRQGGNQPQHF.

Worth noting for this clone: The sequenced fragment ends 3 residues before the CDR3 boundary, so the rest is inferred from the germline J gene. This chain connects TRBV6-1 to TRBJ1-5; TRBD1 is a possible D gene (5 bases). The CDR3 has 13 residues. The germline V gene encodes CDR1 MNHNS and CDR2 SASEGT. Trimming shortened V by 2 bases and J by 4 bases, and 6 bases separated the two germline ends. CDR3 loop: CASSEPGNQPQHF. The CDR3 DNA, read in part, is TGTGCCAGCAGTGAACCAGGGAATCAGCCC.

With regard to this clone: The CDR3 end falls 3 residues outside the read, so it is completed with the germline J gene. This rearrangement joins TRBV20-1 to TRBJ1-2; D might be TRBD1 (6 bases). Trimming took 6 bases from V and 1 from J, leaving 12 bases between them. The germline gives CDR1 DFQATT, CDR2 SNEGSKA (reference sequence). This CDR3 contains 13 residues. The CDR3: CSAPEDSNYGYTF. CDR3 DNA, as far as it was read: TGCAGTGCACCGGAGGACAGTAACTATGGC.

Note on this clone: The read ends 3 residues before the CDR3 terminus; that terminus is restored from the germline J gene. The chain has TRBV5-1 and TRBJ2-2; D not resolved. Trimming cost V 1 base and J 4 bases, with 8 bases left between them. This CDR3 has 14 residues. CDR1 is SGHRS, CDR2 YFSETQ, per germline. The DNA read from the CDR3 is TGCGCCAGCAGCTTGATACAGACCACCGGGGAG. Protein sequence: CASSLIQTTGE. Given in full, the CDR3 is CASSLIQTTGELFF.

Here the CDR3 reads CASSLYQVTNNEQFF. The CDR3 bases that were read are TGCGCCAGCAGCTTGTACCAGGTAACCAACAATGAG. V is TRBV5-1 and J is TRBJ2-1; the D is unclear. With the read ending 3 residues before the CDR3 end, the germline J gene is used to fill in that end. Trimming took 1 base from V and 5 from J, leaving 13 bases between them. CDR3 size: 15 residues. The germline CDR1 and CDR2 sequences are SGHRS and YFSETQ. The complete variable domain, with remaining parts taken from reference TRBV5-1 and TRBJ2-1, reads KAGVTQTPRYLIKTRGQQVTLSCSPISGHRSVSWYQQTPGQGLQFLFEYFSETQRNKGNFPGRFSGRQFSNSRSEMNVSTLELGDSALYLCASSLYQVTNNEQFFGPGTRLTVL.

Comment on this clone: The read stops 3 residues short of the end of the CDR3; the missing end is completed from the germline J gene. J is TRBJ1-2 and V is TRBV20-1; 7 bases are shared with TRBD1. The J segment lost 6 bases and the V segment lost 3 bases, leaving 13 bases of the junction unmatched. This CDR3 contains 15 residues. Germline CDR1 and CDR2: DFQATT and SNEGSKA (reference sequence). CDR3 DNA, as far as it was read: TGCAGTGCTAGCCCGAGGACAGGAGACCCCCATGGC. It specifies CSASPRTGDPHG. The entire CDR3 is CSASPRTGDPHGYTF.

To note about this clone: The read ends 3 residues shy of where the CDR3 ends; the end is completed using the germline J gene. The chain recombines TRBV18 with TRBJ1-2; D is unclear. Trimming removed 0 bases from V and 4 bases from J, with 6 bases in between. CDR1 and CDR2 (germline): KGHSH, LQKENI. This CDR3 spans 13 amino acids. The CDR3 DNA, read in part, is TGTGCCAGCTCACCACCAGGTTTCTATGGC. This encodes CASSPPGFYG. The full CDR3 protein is CASSPPGFYGYTF.

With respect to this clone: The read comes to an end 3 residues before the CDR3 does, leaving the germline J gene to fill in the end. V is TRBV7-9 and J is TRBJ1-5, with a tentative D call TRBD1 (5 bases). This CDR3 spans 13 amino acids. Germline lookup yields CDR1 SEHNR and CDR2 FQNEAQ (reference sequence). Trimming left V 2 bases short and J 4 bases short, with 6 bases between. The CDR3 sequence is CASSLQGNQPQHF. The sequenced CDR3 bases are TGTGCCAGCAGCTTACAGGGAAATCAGCCC.

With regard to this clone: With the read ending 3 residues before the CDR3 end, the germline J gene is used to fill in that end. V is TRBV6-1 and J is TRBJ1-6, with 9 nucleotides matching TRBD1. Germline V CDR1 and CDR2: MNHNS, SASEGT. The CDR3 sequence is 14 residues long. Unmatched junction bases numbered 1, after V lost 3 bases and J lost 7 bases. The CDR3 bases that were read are TGTGCCAGCAGTGACGGGACAGGGAATTCACCC. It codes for CASSDGTGNSP. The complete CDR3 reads CASSDGTGNSPLHF.

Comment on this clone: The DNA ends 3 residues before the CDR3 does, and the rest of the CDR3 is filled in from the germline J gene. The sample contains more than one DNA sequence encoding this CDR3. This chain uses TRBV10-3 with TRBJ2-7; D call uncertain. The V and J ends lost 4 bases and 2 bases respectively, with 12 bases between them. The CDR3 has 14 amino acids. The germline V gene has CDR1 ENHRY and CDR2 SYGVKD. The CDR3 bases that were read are TGTGCCATCAGTGTTGATAGGGCCCCCTACGAG. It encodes CAISVDRAPYE. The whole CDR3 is CAISVDRAPYEQYF.